This T cell receptor (beta chain) was sequenced for a study of cytomegalovirus exposure and HLA in healthy donors. In the study overall: A prior analysis found roughly 100 million unique TCR beta sequences from around 190 million T cells. Study-level points and caveats: A previous analysis found most TCR beta V segments productive roughly 87% or roughly 30% of the time.

PCR was performed using 60 Vbeta and 13 Jbeta primers. TCRdb's table, derived via immunoSEQ multiplex PCR, lists solely in-frame clones and lacks some. The profile shows about 160,000 clones, approximately 84% of them singletons. Regarding this clone: Its antigen is as yet unknown.

The sample comprised PBMCs. This receptor was identified in a woman aged 45-65 years in good health and CMV-seropositive.

The DNA for the CDR3 is TGTGCCAGTAGTATAGGTGCCTGGCTAGCGGGCGCCTCCTACAATGAGCAGTTCTTC. Protein product: CASSIGAWLAGASYNEQFF. V is TRBV19 and J is TRBJ2-1, with TRBD2 matching 8 bases. This CDR3 contains 19 residues. The germline gives CDR1 LNHDA, CDR2 SQIVND (reference sequence). Losses at the gene ends were 1 base for V and 0 bases for J; bases not matched to a gene: 11.